This T cell receptor beta chain is from a study of blood T cell repertoires in COVID-19. Study-wide context: Sample material is recorded as cDNA or gDNA derived from T cells, B-cell-depleted T cells, or PBMCs.

Germline CDR1 and CDR2: SGHNT and YYREEE (reference sequence). V lost 5 bases and J 2 bases, leaving 13 bases between the germline ends. This CDR3 spans 14 amino acids. Living in 25 or so US areas, the participants were between roughly 18 and 89 years of age. Self-reported history from a screening survey and questionnaire set each donor's cohort. Per the original methods: How many nucleated cells were present was estimated from reference gene primer amplification. Sequenced by immunoSEQ multiplex PCR; TCRdb stores in-frame clones only, minus some. The DNA was the basis for D and trimming; V, J and clone size are from that table. The repertoire holds 300,000 to 350,000 clones, with about nine tenths as singletons.

This chain links TRBV5-4 with TRBJ1-1, with D perhaps matching TRBD1 (5 bases). The origin of this receptor is a woman younger than 35 who had recovered from COVID-19. The sequencing input was PBMCs or T cells enriched from blood (not recorded which). The CDR3 DNA reads TGTGCCAGCAGAGCCGGAGGGGTCAACACTGAAGCTTTCTTT. This sequence encodes CASRAGGVNTEAFF. The whole variable domain, remainder taken from reference TRBV5-4 and TRBJ1-1, is ETGVTQSPTHLIKTRGQQVTLRCSSQSGHNTVSWYQQALGQGPQFIFQYYREEENGRGNFPPRFSGLQFPNYSSELNVNALELDDSALYLCASRAGGVNTEAFFGQGTRLTVV.